The 25 T cell receptor beta chains listed next were all sequenced from one sample in a study of cytotoxic CD8 clonotypes in ibrutinib-treated CLL. Some clones are missing from TCRdb's copy, which holds only in-frame ones; the method was immunoSEQ multiplex PCR. This table has tens of thousands of clones, roughly 49% appearing once. The source was PBMCs, collected at disease progression, from a patient treated with ibrutinib. These receptors were taken from a human donor with chronic lymphocytic leukemia.

The V call is TRBV29-1, the J call TRBJ2-7; TRBD2 matches at 11 bases. The CDR3 length is 13 residues. Germline values: CDR1 SQVTM, CDR2 ANQGSEA. After removal of 7 bases from V and 7 bases from J, the junction contained 9 bases not matched to a gene. The CDR3 here is CSAGILAGVEQYF. The CDR3 coding sequence is TGCAGCGCAGGAATACTAGCGGGGGTTGAGCAGTACTTC.

The chain combines TRBV5-1 with TRBJ2-7; D gene unclear. This CDR3 has 14 amino acids. With 0 bases removed from V and 4 bases from J, the gap between germline ends came to 11 bases. Germline CDR1 is SGHRS and CDR2 is YFSETQ. The CDR3 is CASSLAVKGYEQYF. The CDR3, as DNA: TGCGCCAGCAGCTTGGCCGTCAAGGGTTACGAGCAGTACTTC.

The chain has TRBV7-8 and TRBJ1-5; D is possibly TRBD1 (6 bases). In germline, CDR1 is SGHVS, CDR2 FQNEAQ. Trimming shortened V by 4 bases and J by 4 bases, and 20 bases separated the two germline ends. The CDR3 sequence is 17 residues long. The CDR3 loop reads CASSSLGTSESNQPQHF. The CDR3 DNA reads TGTGCCAGCAGCTCCTTAGGGACAAGCGAGTCTAATCAGCCCCAGCATTTT.

The CDR3 DNA sequence: TGTGCCTGGAGTGTAGGGGGGTGGGCAGTCTATGGCTACACCTTC. The encoded protein is CAWSVGGWAVYGYTF. The chain uses TRBV30 and TRBJ1-2; TRBD1 is a possible D gene (6 bases). The germline gives CDR1 GTSNPN, CDR2 SVGIG (reference sequence). V was shortened by 0 bases and J by 4 bases, with 15 bases between the two germline ends. The CDR3 consists of 15 residues.

The chain recombines TRBV5-1 with TRBJ2-5; TRBD2 matches at 10 bases. Germline trimming cut 4 bases from V and 4 bases from J; bases unmatched to any gene: 4. This CDR3 has 14 amino acids. Germline lookup yields CDR1 SGHRS and CDR2 YFSETQ. For the CDR3, the DNA is TGCGCCAGCAGCGTTAGCGGGAGGCCAGAGACCCAGTACTTC. It specifies CASSVSGRPETQYF.

J is TRBJ2-7 and V is TRBV11-1; 7 nucleotides align to TRBD2. The germline V gene encodes CDR1 SGHAT and CDR2 FQDESV (reference sequence). The CDR3 extends over 16 amino acids. V lost 5 bases, J lost 1 base, and 11 bases stayed unmatched. Here the CDR3 DNA reads TGTGCCAGCAGCCGCCAGGCTAGCGGAGTTTCCTACGAGCAGTACTTC. It specifies CASSRQASGVSYEQYF.

This CDR3 is CAWSGPQGGSQYF. CDR3 in DNA: TGTGCCTGGAGCGGGCCCCAGGGAGGATCGCAGTATTTT. This rearrangement joins TRBV30 to TRBJ2-3; perhaps TRBD2 as D (6 bases). This CDR3 comprises 13 residues. The V and J ends lost 3 bases and 10 bases respectively, with 17 bases between them. Germline V gene lookup returns CDR1 GTSNPN and CDR2 SVGIG (reference sequence).

V is TRBV14 and J is TRBJ1-6; perhaps TRBD1 as D (5 bases). Germline V gives CDR1 SGHDN, CDR2 FVKESK. The CDR3 covers 15 residues. The V end was cut by 0 bases, the J end by 7 bases, with 10 bases between. The chain's CDR3 is CASSQDQGRNSPLHF. In DNA, the CDR3 is TGTGCCAGCAGCCAAGATCAGGGACGCAATTCACCCCTCCACTTT.

V and J are TRBV30 and TRBJ1-1; TRBD1 is a possible D gene (5 bases). Germline assignment: CDR1 GTSNPN and CDR2 SVGIG (reference sequence). The CDR3 is 15 residues long. V shed 4 bases and J shed 4 bases, with 19 bases lying between them. The chain's CDR3 is CAWTRIQAGSTEAFF. The CDR3 bases are TGTGCCTGGACTCGTATTCAGGCAGGGAGCACTGAAGCTTTCTTT. The whole variable domain, remainder taken from reference TRBV30 and TRBJ1-1, is SQTIHQWPATLVQPVGSPLSLECTVEGTSNPNLYWYRQAAGRGLQLLFYSVGIGQISSEVPQNLSASRPQDRQFILSSKKLLLSDSGFYLCAWTRIQAGSTEAFFGQGTRLTVV.

This chain links TRBV6-5 with TRBJ2-5, with a tentative D call TRBD2 (7 bases). The CDR3 runs 15 residues. The germline V gene encodes CDR1 MNHEY and CDR2 SVGAGI. V was shortened by 0 bases and J by 5 bases, with 13 bases between the two germline ends. CDR3 sequence (DNA): TGTGCCAGCAGTTACTCGATGGGGGGGCGGGAGACCCAGTACTTC. Encoded protein: CASSYSMGGRETQYF.

This clone was observed a few times. The chain employs TRBV6-5 and TRBJ2-7; no reliable D call. The germline V gene has CDR1 MNHEY and CDR2 SVGAGI. The CDR3 extends over 13 amino acids. V was cut by 2 bases and J by 3 bases, with 8 bases left in between. CDR3 DNA sequence: TGTGCCAGCAGTTACCCCTTGGGCTACGAGCAGTACTTC. Its protein is CASSYPLGYEQYF.

The gene calls are TRBV11-1 and TRBJ1-1; 8 bases match TRBD1. Germline loops: CDR1 SGHAT, CDR2 FQDESV (reference sequence). This CDR3 contains 16 residues. V lost 4 bases to trimming and J lost 0 bases; unmatched junction nucleotides: 7. In nucleotides, the CDR3 is TGTGCCAGCAGCTCAGGGACAGGCGGAGTGAACACTGAAGCTTTCTTT. Encoded protein: CASSSGTGGVNTEAFF.

This chain joins TRBV30 and TRBJ2-5; D possibly corresponds to TRBD2 (5 bases). The length of the CDR3 is 14 residues. The V end was cut by 1 base, the J end by 4 bases, with 13 bases between. CDR1 and CDR2 (germline): GTSNPN, SVGIG (reference sequence). For the CDR3, the DNA is TGTGCCTGGAGTGATCCGGGGATCATAGAGACCCAGTACTTC. This codes for CAWSDPGIIETQYF.

This chain connects TRBV5-1 to TRBJ1-1; no clear D. V lost 4 bases, J lost 1 base, and 8 bases lay in between. The germline CDR1 and CDR2 sequences are SGHRS and YFSETQ. CDR3 size: 13 residues. In nucleotides, the CDR3 is TGCGCCAGCAGCCGGTCCAGGAACACTGAAGCTTTCTTT. Translating it yields CASSRSRNTEAFF.

The chain couples TRBV2 to TRBJ1-5; D gene unclear. Trimming cost V 4 bases and J 7 bases, with 11 bases left between them. The CDR3 sequence is 13 residues long. Germline-derived CDR1 and CDR2 are SNHLY and FYNNEI. The CDR3 loop is CASSGADQQPQHF. Here the CDR3 DNA reads TGTGCCAGCAGTGGGGCAGACCAACAGCCCCAGCATTTT.

The chain uses TRBV30 and TRBJ2-5; 8 nucleotides match TRBD1. After removal of 2 bases from V and 4 bases from J, the junction contained 3 bases not matched to a gene. Germline CDR1 is GTSNPN and CDR2 is SVGIG (reference sequence). CDR3 length: 13 residues. DNA of the CDR3: TGTGCCTGGAGTACCGGGACAGGAGAGACCCAGTACTTC. This encodes CAWSTGTGETQYF.

The chain couples TRBV19 to TRBJ1-4, with D possibly TRBD1 on 5 matching bases. V was pared by 5 bases and J by 4 bases, with 11 bases between. CDR3 length: 14 amino acids. Germline-derived CDR1 and CDR2 are LNHDA and SQIVND (reference sequence). CDR3 in DNA: TGTGCCAGTAGTTTTCAGGGTAATAATGAAAAACTGTTTTTT. It is translated as CASSFQGNNEKLFF.

V gene TRBV28 combines with J gene TRBJ1-3; D is unclear. Trimming took 6 bases from V and 0 from J, leaving 15 bases between them. The CDR3 has 16 residues. Germline V CDR1 and CDR2: MDHEN, SYDVKM. In DNA, the CDR3 is TGTGCCAGCAGCCCGGCGGTCCTTCGCTCTGGAAACACCATATATTTT. As protein: CASSPAVLRSGNTIYF.

V is TRBV5-1 and J is TRBJ1-4, with D possibly TRBD1 on 5 matching bases. Germline CDR1 and CDR2: SGHRS and YFSETQ. The CDR3 extends over 17 amino acids. V was trimmed by 1 base and J by 0 bases, leaving 13 bases between them. The CDR3 here is CASSLSGGSATNEKLFF. For the CDR3, the DNA is TGCGCCAGCAGCTTGTCCGGGGGTTCTGCAACTAATGAAAAACTGTTTTTT.

The chain employs TRBV29-1 and TRBJ2-3; 7 bases fit TRBD2. Germline V gives CDR1 SQVTM, CDR2 ANQGSEA. J lost 2 bases, V lost 2 bases, and 7 bases had no gene match. The CDR3 consists of 15 residues. CDR3 sequence reads: CSVERLAEYTDTQYF. In nucleotides, the CDR3 is TGCAGCGTTGAAAGGCTAGCGGAATACACAGATACGCAGTATTTT.

The chain joins TRBV7-3 to TRBJ2-1, with D perhaps TRBD1 (5 bases). The V gene lost 2 bases and the J gene lost 10 bases, with 15 bases spanning the gap. Per the germline V gene, CDR1 is SGHTA and CDR2 is FQGTGA. The CDR3 is 14 residues long. The CDR3 loop reads CASSLLGGAAEQFF. CDR3 nucleotide sequence: TGTGCCAGCAGCTTACTAGGTGGGGCCGCCGAGCAGTTCTTC. Supplemented by reference TRBV7-3 and TRBJ2-1, the full variable domain reads GAGVSQTPSNKVTEKGKYVELRCDPISGHTALYWYRQSLGQGPEFLIYFQGTGAADDSGLPNDRFFAVRPEGSVSTLKIQRTERGDSAVYLCASSLLGGAAEQFFGPGTRLTVL.

The chain recombines TRBV10-3 with TRBJ1-5, with TRBD1 matching over 8 bases. Germline-derived CDR1 and CDR2 are ENHRY and SYGVKD. V was clipped by 8 bases and J by 6 bases; unmatched bases: 6. This CDR3 spans 13 amino acids. CDR3 nucleotide sequence: TGTGCCATCCAGGACAGGGTTGGTCAGCCCCAGCATTTT. This sequence encodes CAIQDRVGQPQHF.

This chain connects TRBV7-2 to TRBJ1-1; D unresolved. Germline lookup yields CDR1 SGHTA and CDR2 FQGNSA. The CDR3 totals 11 residues. V lost 2 bases to trimming and J lost 5 bases, with 3 bases between them. Here the CDR3 DNA reads TGTGCCAGCAGCTTACGAACTGAAGCTTTCTTT. Its protein is CASSLRTEAFF.

The chain couples TRBV14 to TRBJ1-2; TRBD1 agrees at 8 bases. Trimming cost V 5 bases and J 4 bases; bases outside gene matches: 3. The germline gives CDR1 SGHDN, CDR2 FVKESK. The CDR3 length is 13 residues. The CDR3 DNA follows: TGTGCCAGCAGCATAGACAGGGGCTATGGCTACACCTTC. Translation: CASSIDRGYGYTF.

The chain combines TRBV29-1 with TRBJ1-1, with TRBD1 matching 8 bases. J was trimmed by 6 bases and V by 3 bases; bases with no gene match: 0. The CDR3 has 11 amino acids. The germline V gene has CDR1 SQVTM and CDR2 ANQGSEA. CDR3 sequence (DNA): TGCAGCGTTGAGACAGGGGCTGAAGCTTTCTTT. Its protein is CSVETGAEAFF.